This TCR beta chain was documented in a study of blood T cell repertoires in COVID-19. About the study: The analysed material was cDNA or gDNA that came from T cells, B-cell-depleted T cells, or PBMCs.

TCRdb keeps only in-frame clones here, not all; method: immunoSEQ multiplex PCR. Seen here are approximately 140,000 clones, 87% observed once, and the top ten hold about 6.5%. This CDR3 has 16 residues. Per the germline V gene, CDR1 is SGHRS and CDR2 is YFSETQ. V shed 0 bases, J shed 9 bases, and the junction held 7 bases outside the gene matches. This TCR derives from a man older than 75 with acute or convalescent COVID-19. The rearrangement links TRBV5-1 to TRBJ1-6; 9 bases line up with TRBD1. Sequenced sample: peripheral blood. The chain's CDR3 is CASSLGDRAYGSPLHF. CDR3 in DNA: TGCGCCAGCAGCTTGGGGGACAGGGCCTACGGTTCACCCCTCCACTTT.